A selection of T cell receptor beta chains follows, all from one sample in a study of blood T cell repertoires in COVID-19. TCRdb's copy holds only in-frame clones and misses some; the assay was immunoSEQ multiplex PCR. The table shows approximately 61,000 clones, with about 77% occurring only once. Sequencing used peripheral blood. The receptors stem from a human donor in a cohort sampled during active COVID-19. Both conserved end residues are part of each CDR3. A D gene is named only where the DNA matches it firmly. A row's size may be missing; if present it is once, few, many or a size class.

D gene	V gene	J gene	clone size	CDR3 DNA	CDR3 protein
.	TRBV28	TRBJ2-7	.	TGTGCCAGCACCAGAGCCCCTCGGGCGGGAGAGCAGTACTTC	CASTRAPRAGEQYF
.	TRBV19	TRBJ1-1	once	TGTGCCAGTAGTTACCTCCGGGAGAACACTGAAGCTTTCTTT	CASSYLRENTEAFF
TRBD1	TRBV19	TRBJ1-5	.	TGTGCCACCCAGACCGGGACAGGGGGCTTGGGCAATCAGCCCCAGCATTTT	CATQTGTGGLGNQPQHF
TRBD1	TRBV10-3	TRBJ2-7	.	TGTGCCATCAGTGATTCCGGGACAGGGCTCCAGTACTTC	CAISDSGTGLQYF
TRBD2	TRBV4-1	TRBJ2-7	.	TGCGCCAGCAGCCGAACGGGACTAGCGGGAGGGGAGTACGAGCAGTACTTC	CASSRTGLAGGEYEQYF
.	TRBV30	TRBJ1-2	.	TGTGCCTGGAGGGACGGGGCTAACTATGGCTACACCTTC	CAWRDGANYGYTF
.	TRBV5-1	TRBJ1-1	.	TGCGCCAGCAGCTTGGGTCGGCCCGCAGGCGCTTTCTTT	CASSLGRPAGAFF
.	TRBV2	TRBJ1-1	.	TGTGCCAGCAGCGGAGTCATAGCTCCCCTCTCCAGTGAAGCTTTCTTT	CASSGVIAPLSSEAFF
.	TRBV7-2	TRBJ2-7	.	TGTGCCAGCAGCTTAGTAGTGGGGGACAAGGGGAACTTC	CASSLVVGDKGNF
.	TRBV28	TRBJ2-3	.	TGTGCCAGCCGGTCCTACACAGATACGCAGTATTTT	CASRSYTDTQYF
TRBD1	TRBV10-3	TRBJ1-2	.	TGTGCCATCAGTGCCTCGACAGGGGACTATGGCTACACCTTC	CAISASTGDYGYTF
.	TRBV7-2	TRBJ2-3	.	TGTGCCAGCAGCACAAATCAGGGAAGCACAGATACGCAGTATTTT	CASSTNQGSTDTQYF
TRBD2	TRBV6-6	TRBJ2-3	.	TGTGCCAGCAGTCCCCTGCGACTAGCGGTCACACGAGATACGCAGTATTTT	CASSPLRLAVTRDTQYF
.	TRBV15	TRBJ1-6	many	TGTGCCACCAGCAGACGGCGGGCGGGCTATAATTCACCCCTCCACTTT	CATSRRRAGYNSPLHF
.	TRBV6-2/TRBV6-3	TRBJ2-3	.	TGTGCCAGCAGTTACGAAGCTAACACAGATACGCAGTATTTT	CASSYEANTDTQYF
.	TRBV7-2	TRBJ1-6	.	TGTGCCAGCAGCTTTAGGGGCACGGGCAATTCACCCCTCCACTTT	CASSFRGTGNSPLHF
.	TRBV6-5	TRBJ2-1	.	TGTGCCAGCAGTCCCGGGAGCCGCCACGGTGAGCAGTTCTTC	CASSPGSRHGEQFF
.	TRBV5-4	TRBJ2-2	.	TGTGCCAGCAGCCCCTGGGGGGGCTTTAACACCGGGGAGCTGTTTTTT	CASSPWGGFNTGELFF
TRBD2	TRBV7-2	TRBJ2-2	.	TGTGCCAGCAGCCCGTCCCGGCTAGCGGGGGGCACCGGGGAGCTGTTTTTT	CASSPSRLAGGTGELFF
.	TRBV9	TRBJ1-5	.	TGTGCCAGCAGCGTAGGGCAGAGCAATCAGCCCCAGCATTTT	CASSVGQSNQPQHF
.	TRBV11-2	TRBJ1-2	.	TGTGCCAGCAGCTTAGACAGGGGCTATGGCTACACCTTC	CASSLDRGYGYTF
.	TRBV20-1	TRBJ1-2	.	TGCAGTGCTAGAGGTTCGGAGGGCTACACCTTC	CSARGSEGYTF
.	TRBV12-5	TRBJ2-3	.	TGTGCTAGTGGTTTGGGGGCCATCACTAGCACAGATACGCAGTATTTT	CASGLGAITSTDTQYF
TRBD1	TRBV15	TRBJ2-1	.	TGTGCCACCAGCAGACCGTACCTTCGGGACAGAATCTACAATGAGCAGTTCTTC	CATSRPYLRDRIYNEQFF
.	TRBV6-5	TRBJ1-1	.	TGTGCCAGCAAACAGAACACTGAAGCTTTCTTT	CASKQNTEAFF
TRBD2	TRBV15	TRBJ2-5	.	TGTGCCACTGGGGGACTAGCGGGGGGCAAAGAGACCCAGTACTTC	CATGGLAGGKETQYF
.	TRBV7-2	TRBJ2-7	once	TGTGCCAGCAGCTTAGGCCCGAGAACCTACGAGCAGTACTTC	CASSLGPRTYEQYF
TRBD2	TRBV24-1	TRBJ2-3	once	TGTGCCACCAGTGATCTAACGCGGGGGGCAGATACGCAGTATTTT	CATSDLTRGADTQYF
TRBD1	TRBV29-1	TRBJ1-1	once	TGCAGCGTGACAGGGACCACTGAAGCTTTCTTT	CSVTGTTEAFF
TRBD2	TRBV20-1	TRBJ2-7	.	TGCAGTGCTAGTGCCCCCGGGACTAGCTACGAGCAGTACTTC	CSASAPGTSYEQYF
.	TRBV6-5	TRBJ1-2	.	TGTGCCAGCACGGAGGGGAACTATGGCTACACCTTC	CASTEGNYGYTF
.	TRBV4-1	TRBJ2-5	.	TGCGCCAGCAGCCAAGATCTGTCCAGGATAGAGACCCAGTACTTC	CASSQDLSRIETQYF
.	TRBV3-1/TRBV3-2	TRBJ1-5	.	TGTGCCAGCAGCCAAGATGCAGGAAGCAATCAGCCCCAGCATTTT	CASSQDAGSNQPQHF
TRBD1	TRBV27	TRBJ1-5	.	TGTGCCAGCAGTCCCGGGACAGGGATTGGCGGCGGCAATCAGCCCCAGCATTTT	CASSPGTGIGGGNQPQHF
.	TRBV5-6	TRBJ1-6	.	TGTGCCAGCAGCTTGTATTCTTCACCCCTCCACTTT	CASSLYSSPLHF
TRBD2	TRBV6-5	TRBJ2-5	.	TGTGCCAGCGCCCTTAGCGGGAGGCCCGTTGAGACCCAGTACTTC	CASALSGRPVETQYF
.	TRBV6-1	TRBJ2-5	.	TGTGCCAGCAGTGAAGCGACGGGGAACAGAGGGGAGACCCAGTACTTC	CASSEATGNRGETQYF
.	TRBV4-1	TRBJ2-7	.	TGCGCCAGCAGCCAAGATTGGACCGCCGGACTGTCCTACGAGCAGTACTTC	CASSQDWTAGLSYEQYF
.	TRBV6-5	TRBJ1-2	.	TGTGCCAGCAGTACCGGGAGCGTCTATGGCTACACCTTC	CASSTGSVYGYTF
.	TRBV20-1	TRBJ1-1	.	TGCAGTGCTAGTCAGGGTTCTCTGGGAGCTTTCTTT	CSASQGSLGAFF
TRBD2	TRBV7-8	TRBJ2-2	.	TGTGCCAGCAGCTTAGAGCGGGAAACCGGGGAGCTGTTTTTT	CASSLERETGELFF
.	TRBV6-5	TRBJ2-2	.	TGTGCCAGCAGTATCAAGCTGAACACCGGGGAGCTGTTTTTT	CASSIKLNTGELFF
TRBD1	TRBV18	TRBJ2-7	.	TGTGCCAGCTCACCACCGGGGACAGGGACTTGGCAGTACTTC	CASSPPGTGTWQYF
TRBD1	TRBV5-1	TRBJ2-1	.	TGCGCCAGCAGCTTACAGGGGACAGCAAATGAGCAGTTCTTC	CASSLQGTANEQFF
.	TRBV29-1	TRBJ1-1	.	TGCAGCGTTGAAAGACAGAAGAACACTGAAGCTTTCTTT	CSVERQKNTEAFF
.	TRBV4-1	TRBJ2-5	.	TGCGCCAGCAGCCTCGCCGGGCCAGGGGAGACCCAGTACTTC	CASSLAGPGETQYF
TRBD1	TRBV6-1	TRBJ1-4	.	TGTGCCACCTATTTTGGGACAGGGCATGAAAAACTGTTTTTT	CATYFGTGHEKLFF
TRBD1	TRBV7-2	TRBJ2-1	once	TGTGCCAGCAGCTTACTACAGGGGGTCAATGAGCAGTTCTTC	CASSLLQGVNEQFF
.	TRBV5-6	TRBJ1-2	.	TGTGCCAGCAGCTTTCCGGGATACTATGGCTACACCTTC	CASSFPGYYGYTF
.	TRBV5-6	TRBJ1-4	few	TGTGCCAGCAGCTATCGACAGTCCTCAACTAATGAAAAACTGTTTTTT	CASSYRQSSTNEKLFF
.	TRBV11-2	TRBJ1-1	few	TGTGCCAGCACCCCAGTCTGGAACACTGAAGCTTTCTTT	CASTPVWNTEAFF
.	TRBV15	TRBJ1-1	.	TGTGCCACCAGCACCCATCGGGGGGCCGACACTGAAGCTTTCTTT	CATSTHRGADTEAFF